This record looks at one T cell receptor (beta chain) sequence and its context. Its target antigen remains unknown. There are no base qualities to consult, and no much larger clone falls within one base. The data stem from a study of blood T cell repertoires in COVID-19 (dated by TCRdb to the early 2020s). Broadly, across the study: The collaborator samples originated in the United States, Italy and Spain and spanned the acute and convalescent phases of COVID-19. The material from the prospective study consisted of cDNA or gDNA derived from T cells, B-cell-depleted T cells, or PBMCs. Deeply sampled blood TCRbeta repertoires from subjects exposed to, actively infected with, or recovered from COVID-19 were included in the dataset. The samples were drawn from two sources: the first 160 participants of the ongoing ImmuneRACE study, and fewer than 1,500 subjects contributed by 6 global collaborators. Where available, HLA class I and class II types were obtained from metadata supplied by the sample provider rather than from assay-based typing. A freely available public database, intended as a resource for researchers studying the immune response to SARS-CoV-2, is where the repertoires were released. A de-identified subject ID, COVID-19 status, age in years and sex were almost always included in the sample metadata. Summary of the overall study and its limitations: Clinical and demographic metadata were provided uncurated, with the amount varying by source and participant.

TCRbeta CDR3 regions were amplified from genomic DNA by means of the immunoSEQ Assay, a bias-controlled multiplex PCR. The study's own analysis went as follows. The number of nucleated cells in each sample was estimated from the amplification of reference gene primers within the assay. To quantify the absolute abundance of each unique TCRbeta CDR3 rearrangement, sequence reads were collapsed and filtered. For each sample, productive Simpson clonality was calculated as the square root of Simpson's diversity index across productive rearrangements. The source is immuneACCESS, and TCRdb retained only in-frame sequences with V and J called. Part of the clones is not carried over; for the studies checked, unresolved V genes explain less than half of this, and the remainder is unexplained. From that table come the V and J calls and clone size; the DNA was used to work out D and trimming. Counted in this sample were hundreds of thousands of clones; around 84% of them appeared once. The ten largest account for around 15% of the sample.

The CDR3 sequence holds 14 residues, the cysteine and phenylalanine included. The sequence is cut down to CDR3 DNA, 42 bases in frame from base 1. V is cut by 3 bases and J by 7 bases, and the space between the germline ends is 16 bases. Based on the germline V gene, the CDR1 and CDR2 sequences are ENHRY and SYGVKD. Participants in the prospective study were aged about 18 to 90 years, lived in approximately 26 United States geographic areas, and enrolled through a virtual design. In the prospective study, cohorts were assigned on the basis of participant-reported clinical history obtained from a screening survey and a study questionnaire. Recovered participants in ImmuneRACE Cohort 3 were defined as having two consecutive negative NP/OP PCR tests, clearance from a healthcare professional, or resolution of symptoms. Mobile phlebotomists in the prospective study collected whole blood, serum and a nasopharyngeal or oropharyngeal swab from every participant. Over a 2-month period, participants in the prospective study had the option of providing additional blood draws and questionnaires. Prospective study blood samples were shipped either frozen or at room temperature before DNA extraction.

The rearranged segments are TRBV10-3 and TRBJ2-7, and TRBD2 may be the D gene, going by 5 matching bases. The source is a man aged 18 to 30 who had recovered from COVID-19. Sequenced material: PBMCs or T cells enriched from blood (not recorded which). The DNA sequence is as follows: TGTGCCATCAGTGATGGGCAGCGAGGGTATGAGCAGTACTTC. The resulting protein is CAISDGQRGYEQYF.